Detailed here is one T cell receptor beta chain. Its antigen is unidentified. TCR alpha and TCR beta cDNA libraries carrying sample barcodes and UMIs were produced by 5'RACE using constant-segment primers. MiXCR, run by TCRdb on the 5' RACE reads, gives a single entry per CDR3 protein. The sample yields 120,000 to 150,000 distinct CDR3 sequences, about 19% seen once. This entry comes from a study of T-cell memory formation after mild COVID-19. Study-wide results and limits: Memory from before infection featured some responding clones, which suggests cross-reactive memory joined. Among contracting clones, CD4+ were mainly CM/EM and CD8+ enriched in EMRA. Balance between CD4 and CD8 was seen in clones contracting day 15 to 85, and a CD4+ lean was seen in later expanders.

Germline trimming cut 6 bases from V and 7 bases from J; bases unmatched to any gene: 4. CDR1 and CDR2 (germline): MNHEY, SVGEGT. CDR3 size: 15 residues. J is TRBJ2-1 and V is TRBV6-2 or TRBV6-3; 15 nucleotides line up with TRBD2. The origin of this receptor is an adult woman who had mild COVID-19 (a few samples of this study predate the infection). Cell type and time point are not known. The sequenced sample was PBMCs or a T cell subset sorted from them (not recorded which). The CDR3 loop is CASSRTSGRGNEQFF. The CDR3 DNA reads TGTGCCAGCAGCCGGACTAGCGGGAGGGGAAATGAGCAGTTCTTC.